This TCR beta chain derives from a study of T cells after posttransplantation cyclophosphamide. Methotrexate plus calcineurin inhibitor accompanied controls' myeloablative marrow transplants; sampling was 1 year later. The sample holds a few counts of this clone. Its antigen is as yet unknown. The CDR3 is made up of 20 amino acids. Points from the study as a whole: Donor-recipient repertoire similarity was low at 1-2 months, rising over year one. Recipient CMV seropositivity and CMV reactivation strongly tracked TRB clonality. Skin or GI-infiltrating T cells shared few TRB sequences with blood.

Profiled with immunoSEQ multiplex PCR; TCRdb holds only in-frame clones, not every one. The table has approximately 15,000 clones, roughly 80% seen once; the top ten hold 2.5% to 3%. J is TRBJ2-5 and V is TRBV1; the table's D call, TRBD2, was not checked against the DNA. TRBV1 is shown as a pseudogene. This sequence originates from a male patient aged 30 to 39 who received an allogeneic stem cell transplant from an unrelated donor, was CMV-positive, and had acute and chronic GVHD. A share of the T cells may be of graft donor origin. Sequenced material: PBMCs, taken roughly 470 days after allogeneic stem cell transplant with calcineurin inhibitor and methotrexate. The CDR3 nucleotides are TGCACCAGCAGCCAGGAATCCCTCTTACTAGCGGGAGAGTACCAAGAGACCCAGTACTTC. Translation gives CTSSQESLLLAGEYQETQYF.